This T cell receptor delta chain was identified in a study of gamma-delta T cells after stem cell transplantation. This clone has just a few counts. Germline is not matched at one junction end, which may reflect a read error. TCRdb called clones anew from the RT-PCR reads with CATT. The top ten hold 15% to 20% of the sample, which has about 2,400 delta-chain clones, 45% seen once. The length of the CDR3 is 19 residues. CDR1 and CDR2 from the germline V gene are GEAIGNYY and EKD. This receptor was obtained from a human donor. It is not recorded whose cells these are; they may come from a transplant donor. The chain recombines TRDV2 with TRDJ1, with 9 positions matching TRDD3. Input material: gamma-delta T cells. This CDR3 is CACDILTGGPGLNTDNLIF. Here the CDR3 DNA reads TGTGCCTGTGACATACTTACTGGGGGACCCGGCCTTAACACCGATAACCTCATCTTT.